This TCR beta chain is from a study of blood T cell repertoires in COVID-19. Study-level information: COVID-19 samples from acute and convalescent phases originated in the United States, Italy and Spain. Sample material is recorded as cDNA or gDNA derived from T cells, B-cell-depleted T cells, or PBMCs.

Per the original methods: From reference gene primer amplification, estimates of nucleated cell counts were derived. The assay was immunoSEQ multiplex PCR, and TCRdb's table has in-frame clones only and misses some. The V and J calls and clone size are taken from that table; D and trimming were inferred from the DNA. There are more than 150,000 clones in the sample; roughly four fifths occur only once, and 6% to 7% lies in the top ten. The CDR3 loop spans 18 amino acids. Trimming took 0 bases from V and 2 from J, leaving 20 bases between them. Germline CDR1 is MGHRA and CDR2 is YSYEKL. This sequence originates from a woman in her thirties or forties with acute or convalescent COVID-19. J is TRBJ2-7 and V is TRBV4-1; D is perhaps TRBD1 (5 bases). Sequenced: peripheral blood. CDR3 sequence reads: CASSQDRLAGPITYEQYF. CDR3 DNA sequence: TGCGCCAGCAGCCAAGATCGGTTGGCAGGGCCGATTACCTACGAGCAGTACTTC.